A selection of T cell receptor beta chains follows, all from one sample in a study of T cells after yellow fever vaccination. Via MiXCR, TCRdb re-called the 5' RACE reads, giving one row per CDR3 protein. The profile shows hundreds of thousands of distinct CDR3 sequences, 18% of them singletons. The sequencing here drew on PBMCs, taken before the yellow fever booster vaccination. Receptors were obtained from a man between 18 and 35 years old who received the YFV17D yellow fever vaccine. The CDR3 runs from the conserved cysteine through the conserved F or W. A D gene is named only where the DNA matches it firmly. Size tells how often a clone was seen (once, few, many) or the class of an expanded clone, and some rows leave it out.

abundance	v_gene	j_gene	d_gene	CDR3nt	CDR3aa
few	TRBV29-1	TRBJ1-2	.	TGCAGCGTTGTGGATGGCGGCTACACCTTC	CSVVDGGYTF
.	TRBV5-1	TRBJ1-5	.	TGCGCCAGCAGCTTGGCCGGCGGCGTGACTCAGCCCCAGCATTTT	CASSLAGGVTQPQHF
few	TRBV6-2/TRBV6-3	TRBJ2-2	TRBD1	TGTGCCAGCATAGGACAGGGTGGAACCGGGGAGCTGTTTTTT	CASIGQGGTGELFF
few	TRBV7-9	TRBJ1-1	TRBD1	TGTGCCAGCAGCTCACCCCGACAGGGGGCAGGGAACACTGAAGCTTTCTTT	CASSSPRQGAGNTEAFF
.	TRBV20-1	TRBJ1-1	.	TGCAGTGCTAGAAAGGGAATGAACACTGAAGCTTTCTTT	CSARKGMNTEAFF
few	TRBV6-2/TRBV6-3	TRBJ2-7	TRBD2	TGTGCCAGCAGTCCGACCGGGAGGTCGGACGAGCAGTACTTC	CASSPTGRSDEQYF
few	TRBV29-1	TRBJ2-7	.	TGCAGCGTTATCGAACCTACCGAGCAGTACTTC	CSVIEPTEQYF
.	TRBV29-1	TRBJ1-3	.	TGCAGCGTTGGGAAGGACACGAGCTCTGGAAACACCATATATTTT	CSVGKDTSSGNTIYF
.	TRBV28	TRBJ2-6	TRBD1	TGTGCCAGCAGTTTGGGACAGGGGTGGTCTGGGGCCAACGTCCTGACTTTC	CASSLGQGWSGANVLTF
.	TRBV6-5	TRBJ1-3	.	TGTGCCAGCAGTTACTCGAATCAGGGAAACACCATATATTTT	CASSYSNQGNTIYF
.	TRBV20-1	TRBJ2-3	TRBD2	TGCAGTGCTCGGAGAACTAGCGGGGATGCAGATACGCAGTATTTT	CSARRTSGDADTQYF
.	TRBV4-1	TRBJ2-2	.	TGCGCCAGCAGCCAGGGCCGGCTCGCAGGGCGGAACACCGGGGAGCTGTTTTTT	CASSQGRLAGRNTGELFF
.	TRBV19	TRBJ2-7	.	TGTGCCAGTAAGGATGAAGGGAGGTACGAGCAGTACTTC	CASKDEGRYEQYF
.	TRBV28	TRBJ1-3	.	TGTGCCAGCAGCCCCGGGGGGCCTCCCTCTGGAAACACCATATATTTT	CASSPGGPPSGNTIYF
few	TRBV6-5	TRBJ2-2	.	TGTGCCAGCAGTTGGCGAGTATCCGGGGAGCTGTTTTTT	CASSWRVSGELFF
.	TRBV7-9	TRBJ1-2	.	.	CASTGLFFGYTF
many	TRBV12-5	TRBJ1-5	TRBD1	TGTGCTAGTGGTTTGGTACTGACAGGGGGCGTCAATCAGCCCCAGCATTTT	CASGLVLTGGVNQPQHF
.	TRBV4-2	TRBJ1-4	TRBD1	TGTGCCAGCAGCCGTAACGGACAGGGGAGGGATGAAAAACTGTTTTTT	CASSRNGQGRDEKLFF
once	TRBV12-3/TRBV12-4	TRBJ2-3	TRBD2	TGTGCCAGCAGCTTGACAGCAGCGGGGGATACGCAGTATTTT	CASSLTAAGDTQYF
few	TRBV7-8	TRBJ2-3	.	TGTGCCAGCAGCACGAGACAGACGGATACGCAGTATTTT	CASSTRQTDTQYF
.	TRBV9	TRBJ2-1	.	TGTGCCAGCAGCCCATCGATCACTGGCCGGGAGGAGCAGTTCTTC	CASSPSITGREEQFF
.	TRBV7-6	TRBJ2-2	.	TGTGCCAGCAGCTCCTTCCTAGCTACCGGGGAGCTGTTTTTT	CASSSFLATGELFF
few	TRBV3-1	TRBJ2-5	TRBD2	TGTGCCAGCAGCCTGGGGACTAGCGGGGTCGGGGAGACCCAGTACTTC	CASSLGTSGVGETQYF
.	TRBV7-2	TRBJ2-1	TRBD2	TGTGCCAGCAGTCCACTAGCGGGTTACAATGAGCAGTTCTTC	CASSPLAGYNEQFF
.	TRBV4-1	TRBJ2-1	.	TGTGCCAGCAGCCAAGATACGACCCTGGCCGCCTTGGAGTTCTTC	CASSQDTTLAALEFF
few	TRBV11-2	TRBJ2-3	.	TGTGCCAGCAGCCTACAGCGGGCAGATACGCAGTATTTT	CASSLQRADTQYF
few	TRBV20-1	TRBJ2-1	.	TGCAGTGCTAGAGATCGGGACTTCCAAAGCTCCTACAATGAGCAGTTCTTC	CSARDRDFQSSYNEQFF
.	TRBV9	TRBJ2-1	.	TGTGCCAGCAGCCCTCTAAGCTCCTACAATGAGCAGTTCTTC	CASSPLSSYNEQFF
many	TRBV5-1	TRBJ1-3	.	TGCGCCAGCAGCTTGGGGGCTGGAAACACCATATATTTT	CASSLGAGNTIYF
.	TRBV6-6	TRBJ2-3	TRBD1	TGTGCCGCAACACGGGACAGGGGATCAGATACGCAGTATTTT	CAATRDRGSDTQYF
.	TRBV5-4	TRBJ1-2	.	TGTGCCAGCAGCTTGGAGAGCAGCCCTTCCTATGGCTACACCTTC	CASSLESSPSYGYTF
.	TRBV29-1	TRBJ2-1	.	TGCAGCGTCTGGCAATGGAATGAGCAGTTCTTC	CSVWQWNEQFF
.	TRBV6-5	TRBJ2-5	TRBD2	TGTGCCAGCAGTATCGGGGGGGGGTCGGAAGAGACCCAGTACTTC	CASSIGGGSEETQYF
few	TRBV5-1	TRBJ2-3	.	TGCGCCAGCAGCTTGTTTGGGCACACAGATACGCAGTATTTT	CASSLFGHTDTQYF
.	TRBV6-2/TRBV6-3	TRBJ2-6	.	TGTGCCAGCAGTTACATCTTCTCTGGGGCCAACGTCCTGACTTTC	CASSYIFSGANVLTF
.	TRBV7-6	TRBJ1-1	.	TGTGCCAGCAGCTTAGGAGTCGGTTCGGGCACTGAAGCTTTCTTT	CASSLGVGSGTEAFF
.	TRBV12-3/TRBV12-4	TRBJ2-4	.	TGTGCCAGCAGTTTACCCCGGAGGGGGCTTGAGTTAGCCAAAAACATTCAGTACTTC	CASSLPRRGLELAKNIQYF
many	TRBV29-1	TRBJ2-3	.	TGCAGCGTTGTATTGTGGGGGAGTGGTACGCAGTATTTT	CSVVLWGSGTQYF
.	TRBV7-9	TRBJ2-5	.	TGTGCCAGCAGCTCTAACCGCCCGTACCAAGAGACCCAGTACTTC	CASSSNRPYQETQYF
.	TRBV7-2	TRBJ2-2	.	TGTGCCAGCAGCTTAGTGGGGTACACCGGGGAGCTGTTTTTT	CASSLVGYTGELFF
.	TRBV4-2	TRBJ1-6	.	TGTGCCAGCAGCCAAGATCAGAACCTAGAGTACAACCTCCACTTT	CASSQDQNLEYNLHF
.	TRBV15	TRBJ1-3	.	TGTGCCACCAGCAGAATAGGGTCTGGAAACACCATATATTTT	CATSRIGSGNTIYF
few	TRBV12-5	TRBJ1-1	TRBD1	TGTGCTAGTGGTTTGGGGGGACAGGGAAAGGACACTGAAGCTTTCTTT	CASGLGGQGKDTEAFF
.	TRBV5-1	TRBJ2-4	.	TGCGCCAGCAGCCTCTCAGGGGCGGAAAACATTCAGTACTTC	CASSLSGAENIQYF
.	TRBV12-3/TRBV12-4	TRBJ2-1	.	TGTGCCAGCAGTTTAGAGCACACGCCCCATGAGCAGTTCTTC	CASSLEHTPHEQFF
.	TRBV5-1	TRBJ2-3	TRBD2	TGCGCCAGCAGCTTCGTCGGACGGGGGGAAGATACGCAGTATTTT	CASSFVGRGEDTQYF
many	TRBV5-1	TRBJ2-2	.	TGCGCCAGCAGTCGTCAGGGCACCGGGGAGCTGTTTTTT	CASSRQGTGELFF
many	TRBV4-2	TRBJ2-1	.	TGTGCCAGCAGCCAAGATATCCCTACGAGGTCCTACAATGAGCAGTTCTTC	CASSQDIPTRSYNEQFF
.	TRBV10-3	TRBJ2-6	TRBD1	TGTGCCATCAGTGGGGGACAGCCCTCTGGGGCCAACGTCCTGACTTTC	CAISGGQPSGANVLTF
.	TRBV10-2	TRBJ1-1	.	TGCGCCAGCAGTGAATCGGGGGACCCGAACACTGAAGCTTTCTTT	CASSESGDPNTEAFF
few	TRBV15	TRBJ1-1	.	TGTGCCACCAGCTACGGACGGAGCGCTGAAGCTTTCTTT	CATSYGRSAEAFF
few	TRBV29-1	TRBJ1-1	.	TGCAGCGTTGTCTCGGGGGCTAGGGTGAACACTGAAGCTTTCTTT	CSVVSGARVNTEAFF
.	TRBV5-1	TRBJ1-1	.	TGCGCCAGCAACGACTGGGGCGGGACTGAAGCTTTCTTT	CASNDWGGTEAFF